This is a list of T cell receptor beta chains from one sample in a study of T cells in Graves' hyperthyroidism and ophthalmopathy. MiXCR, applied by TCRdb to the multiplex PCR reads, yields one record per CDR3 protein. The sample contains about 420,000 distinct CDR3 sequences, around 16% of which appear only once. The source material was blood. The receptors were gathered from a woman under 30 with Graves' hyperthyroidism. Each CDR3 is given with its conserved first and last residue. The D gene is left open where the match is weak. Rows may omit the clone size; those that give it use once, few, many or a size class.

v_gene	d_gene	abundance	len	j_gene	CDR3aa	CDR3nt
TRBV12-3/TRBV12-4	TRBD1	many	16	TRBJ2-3	CASSFQTGRSTDTQYF	TGTGCCAGCAGTTTTCAGACAGGGCGAAGCACAGATACGCAGTATTTT
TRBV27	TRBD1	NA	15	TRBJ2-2	CASRQQGANTGELFF	TGTGCCAGCAGGCAACAGGGGGCAAACACCGGGGAGCTGTTTTTT
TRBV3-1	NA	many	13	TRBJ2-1	CASSQTVANEQFF	TGTGCCAGCAGCCAAACGGTTGCCAATGAGCAGTTCTTC
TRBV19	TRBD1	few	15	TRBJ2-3	CASSIAGQGENTQYF	TGTGCCAGTAGTATAGCGGGACAGGGAGAGAATACGCAGTATTTT
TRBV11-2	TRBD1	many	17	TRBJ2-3	CASSRLARQGRSDTQYF	TGTGCCAGCAGCCGCTTAGCCAGACAGGGAAGATCAGATACGCAGTATTTT
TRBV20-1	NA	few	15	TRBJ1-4	CSARNLGSVNEKLFF	TGCAGTGCTAGGAACCTTGGGTCGGTTAATGAAAAACTGTTTTTT
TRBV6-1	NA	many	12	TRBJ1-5	CASSPLEQPQHF	TGTGCCAGCAGCCCCCTTGAGCAGCCCCAGCATTTT
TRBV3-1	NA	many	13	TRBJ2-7	CASSRGLGYEQYF	TGTGCCAGCAGCCGGGGACTGGGCTACGAGCAGTACTTC
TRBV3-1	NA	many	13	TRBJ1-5	CASSFDSYQPQHF	TGTGCCAGCAGCTTCGACAGCTATCAGCCCCAGCATTTT
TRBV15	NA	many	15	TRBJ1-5	CATSRSGGSNQPQHF	TGTGCCACCAGCAGATCGGGGGGAAGCAATCAGCCCCAGCATTTT
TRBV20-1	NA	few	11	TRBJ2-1	CSVGASNEQFF	TGCAGTGTTGGGGCCTCCAATGAGCAGTTCTTC
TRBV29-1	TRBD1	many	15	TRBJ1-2	CSVEVFKGAVDGYTF	TGCAGCGTTGAAGTGTTCAAGGGGGCTGTAGACGGCTACACCTTC
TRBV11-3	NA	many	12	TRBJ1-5	CASSYSDQPQHF	TGTGCCAGCAGCTATTCGGATCAGCCCCAGCATTTT
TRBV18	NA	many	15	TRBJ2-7	CASSPRGSSTYEQYF	TGTGCCAGCTCACCAAGAGGGTCCTCCACCTACGAGCAGTACTTC
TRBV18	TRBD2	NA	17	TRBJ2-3	CASSPPGNSGTTDTQYF	TGTGCCAGCTCACCACCGGGTAATAGCGGGACGACAGATACGCAGTATTTT
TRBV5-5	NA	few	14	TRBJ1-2	CASSLPQGAYGYTF	TGTGCCAGCAGCTTGCCGCAGGGAGCCTATGGCTACACCTTC